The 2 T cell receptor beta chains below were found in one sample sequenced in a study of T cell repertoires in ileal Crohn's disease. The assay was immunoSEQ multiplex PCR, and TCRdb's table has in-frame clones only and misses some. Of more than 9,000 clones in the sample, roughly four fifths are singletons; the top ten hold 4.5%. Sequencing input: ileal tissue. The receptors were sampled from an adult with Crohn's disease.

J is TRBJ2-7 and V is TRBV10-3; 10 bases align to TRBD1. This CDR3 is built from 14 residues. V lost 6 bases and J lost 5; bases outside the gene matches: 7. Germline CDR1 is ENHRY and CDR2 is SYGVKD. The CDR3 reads CAIRGTGTGDEQYF. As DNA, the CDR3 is TGTGCCATCAGAGGGACCGGGACAGGGGACGAGCAGTACTTC.

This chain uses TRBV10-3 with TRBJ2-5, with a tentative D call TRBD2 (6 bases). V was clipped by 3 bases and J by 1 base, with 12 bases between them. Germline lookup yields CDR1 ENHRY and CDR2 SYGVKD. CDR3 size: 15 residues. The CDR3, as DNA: TGTGCCATCAGTGACCAGCGGGCAGGCCAAGAGACCCAGTACTTC. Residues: CAISDQRAGQETQYF.